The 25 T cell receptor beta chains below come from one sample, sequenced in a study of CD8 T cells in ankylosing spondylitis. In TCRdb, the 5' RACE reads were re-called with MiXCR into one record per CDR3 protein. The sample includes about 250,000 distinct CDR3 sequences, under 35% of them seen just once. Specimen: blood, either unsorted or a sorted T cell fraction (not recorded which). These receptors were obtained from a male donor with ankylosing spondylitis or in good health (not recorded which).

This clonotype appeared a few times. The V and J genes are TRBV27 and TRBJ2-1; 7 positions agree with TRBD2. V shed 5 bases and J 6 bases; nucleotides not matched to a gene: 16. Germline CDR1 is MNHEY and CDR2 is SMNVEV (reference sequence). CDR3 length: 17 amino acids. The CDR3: CASSPKHSRLAANEQFF. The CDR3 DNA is TGTGCCAGCAGTCCAAAACATTCCCGACTAGCTGCCAATGAGCAGTTCTTC.

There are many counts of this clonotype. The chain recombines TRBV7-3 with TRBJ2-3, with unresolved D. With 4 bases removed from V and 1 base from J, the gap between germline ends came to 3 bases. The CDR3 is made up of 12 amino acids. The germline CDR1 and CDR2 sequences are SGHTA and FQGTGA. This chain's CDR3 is CASSSRTDTQYF. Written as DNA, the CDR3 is TGTGCCAGCAGCTCCCGCACAGATACGCAGTATTTT.

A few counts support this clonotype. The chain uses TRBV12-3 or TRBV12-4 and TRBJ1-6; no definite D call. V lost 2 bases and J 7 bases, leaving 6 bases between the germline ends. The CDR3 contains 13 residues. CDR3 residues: CASSLKENSPLHF. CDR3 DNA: TGTGCCAGCAGTTTAAAGGAAAATTCACCCCTCCACTTT.

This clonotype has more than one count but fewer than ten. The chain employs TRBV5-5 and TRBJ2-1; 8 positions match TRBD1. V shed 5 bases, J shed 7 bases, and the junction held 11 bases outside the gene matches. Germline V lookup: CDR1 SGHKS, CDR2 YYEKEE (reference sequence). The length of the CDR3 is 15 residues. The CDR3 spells CASSFEWTGINEQFF. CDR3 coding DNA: TGTGCCAGCAGTTTTGAGTGGACAGGGATAAATGAGCAGTTCTTC.

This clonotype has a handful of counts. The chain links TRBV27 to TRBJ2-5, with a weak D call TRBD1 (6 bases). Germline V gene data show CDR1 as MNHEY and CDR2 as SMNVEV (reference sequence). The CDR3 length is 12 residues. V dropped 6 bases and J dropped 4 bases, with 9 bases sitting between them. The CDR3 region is CASSSTGETQYF. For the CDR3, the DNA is TGTGCCAGCAGCTCGACAGGAGAGACCCAGTACTTC.

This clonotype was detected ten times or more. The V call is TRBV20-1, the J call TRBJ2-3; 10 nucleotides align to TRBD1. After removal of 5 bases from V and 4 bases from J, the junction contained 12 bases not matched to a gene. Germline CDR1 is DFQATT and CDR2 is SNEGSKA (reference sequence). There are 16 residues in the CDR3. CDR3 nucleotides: TGCAGTGCTCCCCTTGGAGACAGGGGGCTGTCAGATACGCAGTATTTT. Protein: CSAPLGDRGLSDTQYF.

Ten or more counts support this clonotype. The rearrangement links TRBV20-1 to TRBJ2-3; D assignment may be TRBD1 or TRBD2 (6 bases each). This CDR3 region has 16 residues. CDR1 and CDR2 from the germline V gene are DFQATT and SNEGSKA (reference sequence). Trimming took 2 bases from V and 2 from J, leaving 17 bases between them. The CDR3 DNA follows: TGCAGTGCTAGAACGGGGGCCCCAACCTCCACAGATACGCAGTATTTT. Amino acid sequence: CSARTGAPTSTDTQYF.

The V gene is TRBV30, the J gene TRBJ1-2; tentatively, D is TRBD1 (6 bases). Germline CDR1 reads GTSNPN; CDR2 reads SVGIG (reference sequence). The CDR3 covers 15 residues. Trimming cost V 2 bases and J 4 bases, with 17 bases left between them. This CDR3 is CAWSKIVQGLYGYTF. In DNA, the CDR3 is TGTGCCTGGAGTAAGATCGTACAGGGTCTCTATGGCTACACCTTC.

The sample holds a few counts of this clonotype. CDR3 loop: CSARGGYNEQFF. The CDR3 DNA sequence: TGCAGTGCCCGGGGGGGGTACAATGAGCAGTTCTTC. The chain employs TRBV20-1 and TRBJ2-1; 8 nucleotides line up with TRBD2. Germline CDR1 reads DFQATT; CDR2 reads SNEGSKA (reference sequence). The V gene end was trimmed by 6 bases and the J gene end by 4 bases; junction bases not matched to a gene: 2. This CDR3 has 12 amino acids.

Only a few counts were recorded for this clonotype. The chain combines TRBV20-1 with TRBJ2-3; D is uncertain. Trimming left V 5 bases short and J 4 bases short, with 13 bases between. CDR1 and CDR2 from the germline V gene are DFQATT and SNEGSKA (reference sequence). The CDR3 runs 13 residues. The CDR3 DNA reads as TGCAGTGCTTATGACTCCCCCCCAGATACGCAGTATTTT. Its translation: CSAYDSPPDTQYF.

The CDR3 is CASSFTTGSDTQYF. Written as DNA, the CDR3 is TGTGCCAGCAGCTTTACGACAGGGTCAGATACGCAGTATTTT. The V gene is TRBV7-8, the J gene TRBJ2-3; TRBD1 agrees at 7 bases. The germline gives CDR1 SGHVS, CDR2 FQNEAQ. The CDR3 runs to 14 residues. Trimming at V came to 3 bases and at J to 4 bases, leaving 4 bases not matched to a gene.

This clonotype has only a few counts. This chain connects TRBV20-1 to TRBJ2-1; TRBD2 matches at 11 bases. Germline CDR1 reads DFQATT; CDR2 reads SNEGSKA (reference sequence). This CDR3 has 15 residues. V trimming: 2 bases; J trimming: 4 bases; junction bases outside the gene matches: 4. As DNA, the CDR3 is TGCAGTGCTAGAAGGCTAGCGGGGGGATACAATGAGCAGTTCTTC. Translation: CSARRLAGGYNEQFF.

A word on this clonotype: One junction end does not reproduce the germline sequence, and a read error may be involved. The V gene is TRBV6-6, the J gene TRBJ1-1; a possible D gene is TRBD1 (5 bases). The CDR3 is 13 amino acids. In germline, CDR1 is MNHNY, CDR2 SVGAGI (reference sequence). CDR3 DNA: TGTGCCAGCAGTTACCTCGAGCAGGGCGTTTTGGGGTTT. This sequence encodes CASSYLEQGVLGF.

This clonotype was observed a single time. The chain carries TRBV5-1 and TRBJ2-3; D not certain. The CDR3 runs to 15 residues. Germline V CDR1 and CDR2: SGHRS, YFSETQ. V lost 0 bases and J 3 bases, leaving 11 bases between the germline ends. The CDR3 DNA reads TGCGCCAGCAGCTTGGATACAGTTGGTACAGATACGCAGTATTTT. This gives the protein CASSLDTVGTDTQYF.

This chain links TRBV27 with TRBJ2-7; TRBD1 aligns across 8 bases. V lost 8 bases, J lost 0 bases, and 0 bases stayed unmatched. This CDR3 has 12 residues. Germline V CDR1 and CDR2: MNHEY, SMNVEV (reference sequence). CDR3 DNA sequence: TGTGCCAGCGGGACAGGCTCCTACGAGCAGTACTTC. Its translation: CASGTGSYEQYF.

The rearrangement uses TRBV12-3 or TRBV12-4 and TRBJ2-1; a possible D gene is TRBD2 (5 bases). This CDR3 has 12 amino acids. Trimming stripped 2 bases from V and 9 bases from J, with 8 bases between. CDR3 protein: CASSLRGSEQFF. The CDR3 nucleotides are TGTGCCAGCAGTTTACGGGGTAGTGAGCAGTTCTTC.

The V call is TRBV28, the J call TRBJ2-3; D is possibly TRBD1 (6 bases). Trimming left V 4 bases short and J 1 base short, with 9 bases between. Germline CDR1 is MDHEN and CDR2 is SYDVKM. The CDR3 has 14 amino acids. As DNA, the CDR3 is TGTGCCAGCAGTTGGAACAGGGGCACAGATACGCAGTATTTT. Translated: CASSWNRGTDTQYF. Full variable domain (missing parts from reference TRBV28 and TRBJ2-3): DVKVTQSSRYLVKRTGEKVFLECVQDMDHENMFWYRQDPGLGLRLIYFSYDVKMKEKGDIPEGYSVSREKKERFSLILESASTNQTSMYLCASSWNRGTDTQYFGPGTRLTVL.

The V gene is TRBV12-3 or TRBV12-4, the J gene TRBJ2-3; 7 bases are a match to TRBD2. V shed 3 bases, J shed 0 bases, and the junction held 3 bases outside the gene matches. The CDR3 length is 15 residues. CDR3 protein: CASSLELASTDTQYF. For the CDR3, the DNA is TGTGCCAGCAGTTTGGAACTAGCGAGCACAGATACGCAGTATTTT.

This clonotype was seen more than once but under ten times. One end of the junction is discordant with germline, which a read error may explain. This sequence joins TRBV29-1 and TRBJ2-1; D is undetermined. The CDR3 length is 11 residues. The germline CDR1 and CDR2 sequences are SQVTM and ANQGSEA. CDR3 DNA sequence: TGCAGCGTTAAAGACGGCCTTGAGCAGTTCTTC. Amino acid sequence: CSVKDGLEQFF.

This CDR3 is CASSPTEDNEQFF. The CDR3 bases are TGTGCCAGCAGTCCCACCGAGGACAATGAGCAGTTCTTC. This sequence joins TRBV12-3 or TRBV12-4 and TRBJ2-1, with D uncertain. Trimming took off 5 bases at V and 5 bases at J, with 10 bases between the two ends. The CDR3 totals 13 residues.

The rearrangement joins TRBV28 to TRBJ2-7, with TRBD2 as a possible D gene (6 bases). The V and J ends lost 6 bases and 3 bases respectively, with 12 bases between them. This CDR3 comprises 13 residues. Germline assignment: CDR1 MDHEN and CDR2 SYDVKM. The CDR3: CASSSRLDYEQYF. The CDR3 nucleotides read TGTGCCAGCAGCTCCCGACTAGACTACGAGCAGTACTTC.

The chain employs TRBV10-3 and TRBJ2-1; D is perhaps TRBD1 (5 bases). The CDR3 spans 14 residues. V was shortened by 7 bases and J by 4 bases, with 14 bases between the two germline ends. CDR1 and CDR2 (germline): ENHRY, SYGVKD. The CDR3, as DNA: TGTGCCATCACCCTGGACAATGGATACAATGAGCAGTTCTTC. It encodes CAITLDNGYNEQFF.

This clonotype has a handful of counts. The CDR3 DNA is TGTGCCAGCAGCTGGATGGGACAGGGGTCGGTTGAGCAGTTCTTC. The encoded protein is CASSWMGQGSVEQFF. This chain connects TRBV7-9 to TRBJ2-1, with 10 bases identical to TRBD1. Germline loops: CDR1 SEHNR, CDR2 FQNEAQ (reference sequence). The CDR3 has 15 amino acids. With 4 bases clipped from V and 9 bases from J, the junction kept 9 bases outside the gene matches. The complete variable domain, with remaining parts taken from reference TRBV7-9 and TRBJ2-1, reads DTGVSQNPRHKITKRGQNVTFRCDPISEHNRLYWYRQTLGQGPEFLTYFQNEAQLEKSRLLSDRFSAERPKGSFSTLEIQRTEQGDSAMYLCASSWMGQGSVEQFFGPGTRLTVL.

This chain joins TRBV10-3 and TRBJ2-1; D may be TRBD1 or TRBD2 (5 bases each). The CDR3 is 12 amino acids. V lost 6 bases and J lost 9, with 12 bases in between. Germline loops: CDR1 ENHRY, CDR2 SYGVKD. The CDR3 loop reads CAIRGQAGEQFF. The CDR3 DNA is TGTGCCATCAGGGGGCAGGCGGGTGAGCAGTTCTTC.

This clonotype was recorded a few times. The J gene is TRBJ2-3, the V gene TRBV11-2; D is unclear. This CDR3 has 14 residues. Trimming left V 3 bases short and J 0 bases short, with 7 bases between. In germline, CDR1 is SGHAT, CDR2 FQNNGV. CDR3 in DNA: TGTGCCAGCAGCTTGGGCCCTAGCACAGATACGCAGTATTTT. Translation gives CASSLGPSTDTQYF.